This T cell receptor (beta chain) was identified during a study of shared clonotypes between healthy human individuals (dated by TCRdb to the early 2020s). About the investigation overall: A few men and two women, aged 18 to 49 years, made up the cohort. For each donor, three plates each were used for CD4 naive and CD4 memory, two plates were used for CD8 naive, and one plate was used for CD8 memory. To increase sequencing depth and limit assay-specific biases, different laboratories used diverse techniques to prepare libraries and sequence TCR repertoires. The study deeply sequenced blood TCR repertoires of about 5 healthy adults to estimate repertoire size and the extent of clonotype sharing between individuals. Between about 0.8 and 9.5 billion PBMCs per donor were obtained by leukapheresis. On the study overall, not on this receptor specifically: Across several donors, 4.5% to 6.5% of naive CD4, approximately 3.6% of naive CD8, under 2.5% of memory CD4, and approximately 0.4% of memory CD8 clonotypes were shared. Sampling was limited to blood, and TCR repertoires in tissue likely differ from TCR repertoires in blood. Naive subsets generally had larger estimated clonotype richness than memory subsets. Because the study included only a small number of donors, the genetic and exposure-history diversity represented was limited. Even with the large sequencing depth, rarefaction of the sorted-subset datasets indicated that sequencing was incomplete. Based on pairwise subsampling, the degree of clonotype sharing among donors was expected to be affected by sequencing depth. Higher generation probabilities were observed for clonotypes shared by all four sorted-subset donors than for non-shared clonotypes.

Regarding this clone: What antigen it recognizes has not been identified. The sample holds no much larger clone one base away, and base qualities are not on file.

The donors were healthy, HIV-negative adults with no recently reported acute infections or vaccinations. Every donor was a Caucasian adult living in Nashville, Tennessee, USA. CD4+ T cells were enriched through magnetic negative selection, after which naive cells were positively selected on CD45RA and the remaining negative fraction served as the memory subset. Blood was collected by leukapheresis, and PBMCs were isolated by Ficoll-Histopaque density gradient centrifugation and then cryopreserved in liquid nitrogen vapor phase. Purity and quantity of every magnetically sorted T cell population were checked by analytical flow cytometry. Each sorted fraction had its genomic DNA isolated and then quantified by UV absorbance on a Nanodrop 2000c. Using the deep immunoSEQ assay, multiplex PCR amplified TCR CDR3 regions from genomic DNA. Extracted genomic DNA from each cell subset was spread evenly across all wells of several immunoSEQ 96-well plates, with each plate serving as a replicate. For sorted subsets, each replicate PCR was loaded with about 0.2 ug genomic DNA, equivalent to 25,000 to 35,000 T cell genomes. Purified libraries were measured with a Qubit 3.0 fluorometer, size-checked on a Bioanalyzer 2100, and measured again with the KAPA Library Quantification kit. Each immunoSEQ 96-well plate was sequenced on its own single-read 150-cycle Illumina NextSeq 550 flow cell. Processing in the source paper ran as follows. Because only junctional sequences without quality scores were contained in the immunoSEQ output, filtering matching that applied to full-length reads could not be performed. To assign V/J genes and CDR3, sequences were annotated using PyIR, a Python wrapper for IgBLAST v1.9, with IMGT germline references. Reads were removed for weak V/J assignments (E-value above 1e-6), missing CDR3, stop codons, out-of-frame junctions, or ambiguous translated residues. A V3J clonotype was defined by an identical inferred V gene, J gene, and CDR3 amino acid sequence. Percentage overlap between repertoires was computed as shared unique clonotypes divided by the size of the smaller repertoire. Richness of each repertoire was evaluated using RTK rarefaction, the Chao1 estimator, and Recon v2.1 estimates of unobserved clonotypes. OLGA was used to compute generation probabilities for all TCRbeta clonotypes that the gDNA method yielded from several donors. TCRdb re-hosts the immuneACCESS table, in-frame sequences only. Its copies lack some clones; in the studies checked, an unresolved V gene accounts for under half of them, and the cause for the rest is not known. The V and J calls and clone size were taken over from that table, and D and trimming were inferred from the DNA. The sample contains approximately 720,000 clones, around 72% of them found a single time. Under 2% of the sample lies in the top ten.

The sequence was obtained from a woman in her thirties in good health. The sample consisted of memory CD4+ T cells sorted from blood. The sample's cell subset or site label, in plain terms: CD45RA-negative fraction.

The CDR3 in this case is CASSTTAYEQYF. In nucleotide form, the sequence is TGTGCCAGCAGCACAACCGCTTACGAGCAGTACTTC. Recombination joined TRBV7-2 with TRBJ2-7; a confident D gene designation cannot be given. Per the germline V gene, SGHTA is the CDR1 and FQGNSA is the CDR2. The CDR3 measures 12 amino acids from cysteine to phenylalanine. Solely the CDR3 DNA is kept, with 36 bases framed from the first base. V is cut by 5 bases and J by 4 bases, and the space between the germline ends is 9 bases.